One sample yielded the 23 T cell receptor beta chains listed below, sequenced in a study of blood T cell repertoires in COVID-19. Profiling relied on immunoSEQ multiplex PCR, and the TCRdb table lists in-frame clones only, not all of them. The table includes under 300,000 clones, about 90% detected once. The sequencing sample was made of PBMCs or T cells enriched from blood (not recorded which). The receptors come from a human donor in a cohort exposed to, infected with or recovered from COVID-19 (not recorded which). The donor label of this sample is uncertain.

The chain carries TRBV6-5 and TRBJ2-7, with TRBD1 as a possible D gene (5 bases). This CDR3 has 14 residues. Germline loops: CDR1 MNHEY, CDR2 SVGAGI. Trimming took 6 bases from V and 3 from J, leaving 15 bases between them. The CDR3 loop is CASRGFQGFYEQYF. CDR3 nucleotide sequence: TGTGCCAGCAGAGGTTTCCAGGGATTCTACGAGCAGTACTTC.

The V call is TRBV18, the J call TRBJ2-2, with TRBD1 matching 9 bases. Trimming cost V 3 bases and J 0 bases; bases outside gene matches: 11. The CDR3 runs 19 residues. Germline CDR1 KGHSH, CDR2 LQKENI. CDR3 nucleotide sequence: TGTGCCAGCTCACCTTACCGTACAGGGGGCCCTTCGAACACCGGGGAGCTGTTTTTT. Amino acid sequence: CASSPYRTGGPSNTGELFF.

The CDR3 spells CASSQVSTDTQYF. Written as DNA, the CDR3 is TGCGCCAGCAGCCAAGTCAGTACAGATACGCAGTATTTT. The chain carries TRBV4-1 and TRBJ2-3; D gene uncertain. V shed 1 base and J shed 3 bases, with 5 bases lying between them. Looked up from germline, CDR1 is MGHRA and CDR2 is YSYEKL. This CDR3 is 13 amino acids long.

The genes are TRBV30 and TRBJ1-2; D is uncertain. Trimming took off 0 bases at V and 0 bases at J, with 8 bases between the two ends. Germline CDR1 and CDR2: GTSNPN and SVGIG (reference sequence). The CDR3 consists of 14 residues. CDR3 nucleotide sequence: TGTGCCTGGAGTGTACAGCCTACTAACTATGGCTACACCTTC. Translation: CAWSVQPTNYGYTF. Full variable domain (missing parts from reference TRBV30 and TRBJ1-2): SQTIHQWPATLVQPVGSPLSLECTVEGTSNPNLYWYRQAAGRGLQLLFYSVGIGQISSEVPQNLSASRPQDRQFILSSKKLLLSDSGFYLCAWSVQPTNYGYTFGSGTRLTVV.

This chain uses TRBV12-3 or TRBV12-4 with TRBJ2-2; no definite D call. Trimming stripped 5 bases from V and 7 bases from J, with 8 bases between. The length of the CDR3 is 12 residues. In DNA form, the CDR3 reads TGTGCCAGCAGTCCCCCCGTCGGGGAGCTGTTTTTT. This encodes CASSPPVGELFF.

The chain couples TRBV5-5 to TRBJ1-5, with D maybe TRBD1 (5 bases). The germline CDR1 and CDR2 sequences are SGHKS and YYEKEE (reference sequence). This CDR3 contains 14 residues. The V end was cut by 0 bases, the J end by 6 bases, with 10 bases between. CDR3 residues: CASSLGGGGQPQHF. In DNA, the CDR3 is TGTGCCAGCAGCTTGGGTGGGGGGGGTCAGCCCCAGCATTTT.

The chain is built from TRBV19 and TRBJ1-3; 7 bases are shared with TRBD1. Germline CDR1 and CDR2: LNHDA and SQIVND (reference sequence). Trimming cost V 3 bases and J 7 bases; bases outside gene matches: 3. This CDR3 has 13 residues. The CDR3: CASSIDRENTIYF. The CDR3 DNA sequence: TGTGCCAGTAGTATCGACAGGGAGAACACCATATATTTT. Filled out from reference TRBV19 and TRBJ1-3, the complete variable domain reads DGGITQSPKYLFRKEGQNVTLSCEQNLNHDAMYWYRQDPGQGLRLIYYSQIVNDFQKGDIAEGYSVSREKKESFPLTVTSAQKNPTAFYLCASSIDRENTIYFGEGSWLTVV.

This clone was seen a single time. This chain's CDR3 is CASSSTGTQLAPDEQYF. The CDR3 DNA reads as TGTGCCAGTAGTTCTACCGGGACACAGTTGGCTCCCGACGAGCAGTACTTC. The genes are TRBV19 and TRBJ2-7; possible D gene TRBD1, 6 bases. Trimming left V 5 bases short and J 5 bases short, with 25 bases between. The CDR3 runs 17 residues. The V gene's germline CDR1 is LNHDA and CDR2 SQIVND (reference sequence).

The gene calls are TRBV5-6 and TRBJ1-2; 7 bases are a match to TRBD1. This CDR3 region has 15 residues. Trimming took 4 bases from V and 4 from J; bases not matched to a gene: 10. Germline V gives CDR1 SGHDT, CDR2 YYEEEE. The CDR3 nucleotides are TGTGCCAGCAGCCCATGGACAGGTCCCTCCTATGGCTACACCTTC. Translating it yields CASSPWTGPSYGYTF.

The chain joins TRBV7-2 to TRBJ1-2; 7 nucleotides match TRBD1. The CDR3 has 13 residues. Germline loops: CDR1 SGHTA, CDR2 FQGNSA. V trimming: 5 bases; J trimming: 6 bases; junction bases outside the gene matches: 6. The CDR3 is CASSHYRGNGYTF. The CDR3 bases are TGTGCCAGCAGCCATTACAGGGGAAATGGCTACACCTTC.

The chain couples TRBV4-1 to TRBJ2-4; TRBD2 is a possible D gene (6 bases). The CDR3 contains 17 residues. Trimming removed 2 bases at V and 8 bases at J, with 22 bases between. The germline V gene encodes CDR1 MGHRA and CDR2 YSYEKL. The CDR3 nucleotides are TGCGCCAGCAGCCAACAACCGGGGACTTCTTGGGGGGACATTCAGTACTTC. The encoded protein is CASSQQPGTSWGDIQYF.

V gene TRBV27 combines with J gene TRBJ1-1, with a weak D call TRBD1 (6 bases). Trimming stripped 5 bases from V and 4 bases from J, with 14 bases between. This CDR3 spans 14 amino acids. Germline V gene sequence: CDR1 MNHEY, CDR2 SMNVEV (reference sequence). This CDR3 is CASSIYRVGTEAFF. CDR3 nucleotide sequence: TGTGCCAGCAGTATCTACAGGGTGGGCACTGAAGCTTTCTTT.

The genes are TRBV7-9 and TRBJ1-4; 7 positions agree with TRBD1. J lost 4 bases, V lost 1 base, and 3 bases had no gene match. The CDR3 contains 15 residues. Germline V gene sequence: CDR1 SEHNR, CDR2 FQNEAQ (reference sequence). The CDR3 coding sequence is TGTGCCAGCAGCTTAGGTCAGGGGGATAATGAAAAACTGTTTTTT. Translated: CASSLGQGDNEKLFF.

V is TRBV28 and J is TRBJ1-5; 7 positions agree with TRBD1. Germline V gives CDR1 MDHEN, CDR2 SYDVKM. J lost 4 bases, V lost 3 bases, and 9 bases had no gene match. The CDR3 has 16 residues. CDR3 DNA: TGTGCCAGCAGTTTGTGGTACCGGGACAGTAATCAGCCCCAGCATTTT. Its protein is CASSLWYRDSNQPQHF.

J is TRBJ1-3 and V is TRBV5-1; no clear D. The V end lost 0 bases, the J end lost 2 bases, and 12 bases lay between the germline ends. This CDR3 has 16 residues. Germline CDR1 is SGHRS and CDR2 is YFSETQ. The CDR3 region has the DNA TGCGCCAGCAGCTTGGTGGGGAGTATGACTGGAAACACCATATATTTT. It encodes CASSLVGSMTGNTIYF. Together with reference TRBV5-1 and TRBJ1-3, the CDR3 gives the full variable domain: KAGVTQTPRYLIKTRGQQVTLSCSPISGHRSVSWYQQTPGQGLQFLFEYFSETQRNKGNFPGRFSGRQFSNSRSEMNVSTLELGDSALYLCASSLVGSMTGNTIYFGEGSWLTVV.

The chain recombines TRBV4-1 with TRBJ1-1, with 11 bases aligning to TRBD1. V trimming: 1 base; J trimming: 4 bases; junction bases outside the gene matches: 23. Germline loops: CDR1 MGHRA, CDR2 YSYEKL. This CDR3 comprises 22 residues. CDR3 coding DNA: TGCGCCAGCAGCCAAGGAATTGGGACGCCGGCGGACAGGGGGCAAGTGAGCACTGAAGCTTTCTTT. Encoded protein: CASSQGIGTPADRGQVSTEAFF.

J is TRBJ2-2 and V is TRBV30; 9 bases line up with TRBD1. The CDR3 extends over 14 amino acids. CDR1 is GTSNPN, CDR2 SVGIG, per germline (reference sequence). The V and J ends lost 6 bases and 3 bases, in that order; junction bases with no gene match: 5. The CDR3 here is CACDRGTDTGELFF. CDR3 DNA: TGTGCCTGCGACAGGGGGACGGACACCGGGGAGCTGTTTTTT.

The V and J genes are TRBV5-4 and TRBJ1-5, with 8 bases identical to TRBD1. V trimming: 0 bases; J trimming: 10 bases; junction bases outside the gene matches: 3. This CDR3 is built from 13 residues. Per germline, CDR1 SGHNT and CDR2 YYREEE (reference sequence). CDR3 amino acids: CASSLEDRGPQHF. The CDR3, as DNA: TGTGCCAGCAGCTTGGAAGACAGGGGACCCCAGCATTTT.

The chain recombines TRBV18 with TRBJ1-4; TRBD1 is a possible D gene (6 bases). Germline V lookup: CDR1 KGHSH, CDR2 LQKENI. The CDR3 has 14 amino acids. The V gene lost 3 bases and the J gene lost 4 bases, with 9 bases spanning the gap. The CDR3 coding sequence is TGTGCCAGCTCACCTACAGGGTTTAATGAAAAACTGTTTTTT. It is translated as CASSPTGFNEKLFF.

V and J are TRBV7-2 and TRBJ2-5; a possible D gene is TRBD1 (6 bases). Germline V lookup: CDR1 SGHTA, CDR2 FQGNSA. The V end lost 7 bases, the J end lost 5 bases, and 11 bases lay between the germline ends. The CDR3 spans 12 residues. The CDR3: CASTDRSETQYF. CDR3 in DNA: TGTGCCAGCACCGACAGGAGTGAGACCCAGTACTTC.

The chain is built from TRBV24-1 and TRBJ1-6; possibly TRBD1 for D (5 bases). This CDR3 contains 18 residues. Per the germline V gene, CDR1 is KGHDR and CDR2 is SFDVKD. Between the trimmed V and J ends, which lost 2 bases and 0 bases, there was a span of 13 bases. As DNA, the CDR3 is TGTGCCACCAGTGATTGGGACTTTCCCAGCTCCTATAATTCACCCCTCCACTTT. It yields the protein CATSDWDFPSSYNSPLHF.

This chain links TRBV29-1 with TRBJ2-3, with 8 bases fitting TRBD2. Trimming removed 2 bases from V and 0 bases from J; junction bases left unmatched: 4. The CDR3 totals 15 residues. Germline CDR1 SQVTM, CDR2 ANQGSEA. CDR3 sequence: CSVEILAGSTDTQYF. DNA for the CDR3: TGCAGCGTTGAAATCCTAGCGGGTAGCACAGATACGCAGTATTTT.

The rearrangement links TRBV19 to TRBJ2-7; 8 nucleotides align to TRBD2. The ends lost 5 bases at V and 1 base at J; junction bases unmatched: 7. Germline CDR1 LNHDA, CDR2 SQIVND (reference sequence). The CDR3 is made up of 15 amino acids. The CDR3 here is CASSVGTRVSYEQYF. The DNA of the CDR3 is TGTGCCAGTAGTGTAGGGACTAGGGTTTCCTACGAGCAGTACTTC. Variable domain in full (rest from reference TRBV19 and TRBJ2-7): DGGITQSPKYLFRKEGQNVTLSCEQNLNHDAMYWYRQDPGQGLRLIYYSQIVNDFQKGDIAEGYSVSREKKESFPLTVTSAQKNPTAFYLCASSVGTRVSYEQYFGPGTRLTVT.